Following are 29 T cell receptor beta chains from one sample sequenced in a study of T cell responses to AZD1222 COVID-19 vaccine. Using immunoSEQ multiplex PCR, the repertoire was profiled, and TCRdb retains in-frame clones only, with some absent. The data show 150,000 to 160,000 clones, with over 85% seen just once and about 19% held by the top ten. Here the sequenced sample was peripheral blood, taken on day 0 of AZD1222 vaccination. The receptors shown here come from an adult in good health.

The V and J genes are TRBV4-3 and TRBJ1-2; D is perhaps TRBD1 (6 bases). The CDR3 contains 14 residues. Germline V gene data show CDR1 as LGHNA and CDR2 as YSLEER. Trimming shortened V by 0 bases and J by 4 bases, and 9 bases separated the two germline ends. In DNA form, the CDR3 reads TGCGCCAGCAGCCAAGATAGGGGGGGCTATGGCTACACCTTC. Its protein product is CASSQDRGGYGYTF.

The CDR3 reads CASYRGSGTDTQYF. CDR3 bases: TGTGCCAGCTATCGGGGGTCCGGCACAGATACGCAGTATTTT. The chain joins TRBV6-5 to TRBJ2-3; a possible D gene is TRBD2 (6 bases). Germline lookup yields CDR1 MNHEY and CDR2 SVGAGI. The CDR3 spans 14 residues. V was cut by 8 bases and J by 1 base, with 13 bases left in between.

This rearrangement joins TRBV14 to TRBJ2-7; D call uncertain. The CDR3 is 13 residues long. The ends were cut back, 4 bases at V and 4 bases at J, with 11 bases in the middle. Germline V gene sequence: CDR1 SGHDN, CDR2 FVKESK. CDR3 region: CASSPVASYEQYF. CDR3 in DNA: TGTGCCAGCAGCCCGGTAGCTAGTTACGAGCAGTACTTC.

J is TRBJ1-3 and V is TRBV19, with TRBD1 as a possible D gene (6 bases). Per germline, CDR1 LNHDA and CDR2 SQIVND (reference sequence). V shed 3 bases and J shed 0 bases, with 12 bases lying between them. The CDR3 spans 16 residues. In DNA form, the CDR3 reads TGTGCCAGTAGTATCCGACAGGATATCTCTGGAAACACCATATATTTT. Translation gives CASSIRQDISGNTIYF.

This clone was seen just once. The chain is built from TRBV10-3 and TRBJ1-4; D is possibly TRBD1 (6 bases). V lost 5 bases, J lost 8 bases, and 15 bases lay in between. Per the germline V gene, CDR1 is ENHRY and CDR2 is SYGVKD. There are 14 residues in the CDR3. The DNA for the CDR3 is TGTGCCATCAGTACCTCGGACAGAGGCGAAAAACTGTTTTTT. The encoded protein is CAISTSDRGEKLFF.

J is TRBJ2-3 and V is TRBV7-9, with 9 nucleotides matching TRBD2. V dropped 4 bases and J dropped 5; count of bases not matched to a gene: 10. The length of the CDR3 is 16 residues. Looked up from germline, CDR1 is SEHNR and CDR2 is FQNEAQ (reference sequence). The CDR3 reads CASSSLVAGVLDTQYF. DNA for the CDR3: TGTGCCAGCAGCTCCCTCGTAGCGGGAGTACTAGATACGCAGTATTTT.

The CDR3 here is CASSPTTGGPYEQYF. CDR3 DNA sequence: TGCGCCAGCAGCCCAACGACAGGGGGCCCCTACGAGCAGTACTTC. V gene TRBV4-1 combines with J gene TRBJ2-7, with TRBD1 identical over 10 bases. The CDR3 loop spans 15 amino acids. The J segment lost 2 bases and the V segment lost 4 bases, leaving 5 bases of the junction unmatched. The germline gives CDR1 MGHRA, CDR2 YSYEKL.

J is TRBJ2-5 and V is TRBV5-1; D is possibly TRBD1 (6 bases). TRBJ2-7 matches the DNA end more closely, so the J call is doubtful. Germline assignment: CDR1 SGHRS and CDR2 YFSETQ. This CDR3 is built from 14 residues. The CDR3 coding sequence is TGCGCCAGCAGCGACCTCCGGACAGACTACGAGCAGTACTTC. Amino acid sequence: CASSDLRTDYEQYF.

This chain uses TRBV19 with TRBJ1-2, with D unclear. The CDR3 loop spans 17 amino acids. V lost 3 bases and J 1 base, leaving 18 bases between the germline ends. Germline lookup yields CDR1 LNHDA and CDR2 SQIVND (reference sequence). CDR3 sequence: CASSIGQFGPSNYGYTF. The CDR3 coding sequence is TGTGCCAGTAGTATTGGTCAGTTTGGCCCGAGTAACTATGGCTACACCTTC.

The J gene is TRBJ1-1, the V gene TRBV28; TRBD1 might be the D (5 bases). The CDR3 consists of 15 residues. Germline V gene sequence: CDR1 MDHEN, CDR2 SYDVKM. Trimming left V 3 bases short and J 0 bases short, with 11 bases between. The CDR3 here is CASSLTGPMNTEAFF. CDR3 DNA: TGTGCCAGCAGTTTGACGGGACCAATGAACACTGAAGCTTTCTTT.

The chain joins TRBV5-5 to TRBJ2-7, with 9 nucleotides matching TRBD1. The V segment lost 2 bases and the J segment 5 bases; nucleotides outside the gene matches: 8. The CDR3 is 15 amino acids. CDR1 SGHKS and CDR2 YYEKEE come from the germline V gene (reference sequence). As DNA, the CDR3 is TGTGCCAGCAGCTTCACCGGGACAGGGATCCACGAGCAGTACTTC. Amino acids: CASSFTGTGIHEQYF.

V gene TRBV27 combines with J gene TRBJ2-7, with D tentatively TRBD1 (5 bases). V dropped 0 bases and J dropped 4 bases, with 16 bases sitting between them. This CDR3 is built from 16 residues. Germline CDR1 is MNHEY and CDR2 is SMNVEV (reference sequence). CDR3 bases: TGTGCCAGCAGTTTATCACCAGGGTCGGCTCGGTACGAGCAGTACTTC. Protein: CASSLSPGSARYEQYF.

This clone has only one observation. CDR3: CASSDRFSNQPQHF. Here the CDR3 DNA reads TGTGCCAGCAGTGATCGGTTCTCCAATCAGCCCCAGCATTTT. This rearrangement joins TRBV6-1 to TRBJ1-5; D not resolved. CDR3 length: 14 residues. Germline CDR1 and CDR2: MNHNS and SASEGT. Deletions cut 3 bases from V and 3 bases from J, with 9 bases between.

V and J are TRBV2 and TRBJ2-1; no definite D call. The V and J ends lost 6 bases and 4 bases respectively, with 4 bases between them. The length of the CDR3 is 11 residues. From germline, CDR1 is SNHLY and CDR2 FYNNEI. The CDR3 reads CASRTYNEQFF. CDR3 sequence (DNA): TGTGCCAGCAGGACGTACAATGAGCAGTTCTTC.

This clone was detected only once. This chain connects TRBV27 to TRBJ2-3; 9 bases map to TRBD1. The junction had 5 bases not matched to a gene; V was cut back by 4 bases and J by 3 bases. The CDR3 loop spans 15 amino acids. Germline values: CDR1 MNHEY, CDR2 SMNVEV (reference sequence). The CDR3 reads CASSSGGQGTDTQYF. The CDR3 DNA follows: TGTGCCAGCAGTTCTGGGGGACAGGGAACAGATACGCAGTATTTT.

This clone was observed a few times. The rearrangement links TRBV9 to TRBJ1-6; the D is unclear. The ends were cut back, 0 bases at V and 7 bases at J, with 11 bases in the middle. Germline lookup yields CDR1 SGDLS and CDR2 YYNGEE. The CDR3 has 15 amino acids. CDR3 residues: CASSVGVGGNSPLHF. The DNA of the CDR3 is TGTGCCAGCAGCGTAGGGGTGGGAGGGAATTCACCCCTCCACTTT.

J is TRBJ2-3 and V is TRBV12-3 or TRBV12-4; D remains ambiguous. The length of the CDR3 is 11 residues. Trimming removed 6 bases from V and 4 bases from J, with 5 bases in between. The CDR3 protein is CASSRADTQYF. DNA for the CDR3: TGTGCCAGCAGCCGCGCAGATACGCAGTATTTT.

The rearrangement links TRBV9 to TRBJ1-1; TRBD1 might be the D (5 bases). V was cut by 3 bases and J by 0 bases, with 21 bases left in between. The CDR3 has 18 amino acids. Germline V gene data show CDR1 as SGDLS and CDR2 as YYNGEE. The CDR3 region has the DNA TGTGCCAGCAGCGGTCGTCAGGGTAGAGGGTTGGTGAACACTGAAGCTTTCTTT. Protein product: CASSGRQGRGLVNTEAFF. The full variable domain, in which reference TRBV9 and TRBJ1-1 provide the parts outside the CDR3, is DSGVTQTPKHLITATGQRVTLRCSPRSGDLSVYWYQQSLDQGLQFLIQYYNGEERAKGNILERFSAQQFPDLHSELNLSSLELGDSALYFCASSGRQGRGLVNTEAFFGQGTRLTVV.

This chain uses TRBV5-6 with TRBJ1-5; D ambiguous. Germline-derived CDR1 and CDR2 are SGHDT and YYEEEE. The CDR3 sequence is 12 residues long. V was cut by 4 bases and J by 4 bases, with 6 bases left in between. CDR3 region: CASSLSNQPQHF. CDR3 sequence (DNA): TGTGCCAGCAGCCTGTCAAATCAGCCCCAGCATTTT. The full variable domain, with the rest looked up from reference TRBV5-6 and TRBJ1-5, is DAGVTQSPTHLIKTRGQQVTLRCSPKSGHDTVSWYQQALGQGPQFIFQYYEEEERQRGNFPDRFSGHQFPNYSSELNVNALLLGDSALYLCASSLSNQPQHFGDGTRLSIL.

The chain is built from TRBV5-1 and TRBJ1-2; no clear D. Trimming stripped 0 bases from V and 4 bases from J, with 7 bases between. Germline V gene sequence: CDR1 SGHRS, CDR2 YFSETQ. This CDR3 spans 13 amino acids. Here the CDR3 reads CASSLGRTYGYTF. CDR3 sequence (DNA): TGCGCCAGCAGCTTGGGCAGAACCTATGGCTACACCTTC. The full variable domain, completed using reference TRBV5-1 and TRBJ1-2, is KAGVTQTPRYLIKTRGQQVTLSCSPISGHRSVSWYQQTPGQGLQFLFEYFSETQRNKGNFPGRFSGRQFSNSRSEMNVSTLELGDSALYLCASSLGRTYGYTFGSGTRLTVV.

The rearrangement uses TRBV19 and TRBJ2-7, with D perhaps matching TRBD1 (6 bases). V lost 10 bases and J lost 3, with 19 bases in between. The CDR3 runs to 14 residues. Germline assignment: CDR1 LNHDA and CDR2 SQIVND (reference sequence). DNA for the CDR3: TGTGCCACGCGACAGGTTGGGTCAGACTACGAGCAGTACTTC. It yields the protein CATRQVGSDYEQYF.

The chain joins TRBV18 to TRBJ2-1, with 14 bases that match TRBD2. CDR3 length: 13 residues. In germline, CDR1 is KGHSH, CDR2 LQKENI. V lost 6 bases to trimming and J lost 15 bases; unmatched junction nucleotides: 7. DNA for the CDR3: TGTGCCAGCTCGCCTGGGACTAGCGGGGGCCGGTTCTTC. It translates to CASSPGTSGGRFF.

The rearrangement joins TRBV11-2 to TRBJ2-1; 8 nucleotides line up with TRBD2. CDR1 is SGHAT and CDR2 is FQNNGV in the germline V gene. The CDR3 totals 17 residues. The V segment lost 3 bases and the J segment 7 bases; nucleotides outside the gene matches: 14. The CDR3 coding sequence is TGTGCCAGCAGCTTCCCAAAGAGCGGGAGAGGGGGTAATGAGCAGTTCTTC. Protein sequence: CASSFPKSGRGGNEQFF.

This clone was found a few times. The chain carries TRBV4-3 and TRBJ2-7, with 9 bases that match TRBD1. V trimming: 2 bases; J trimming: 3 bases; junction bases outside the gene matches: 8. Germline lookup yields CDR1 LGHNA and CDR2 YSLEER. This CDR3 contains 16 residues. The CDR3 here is CASSQSRQGDRYEQYF. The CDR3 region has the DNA TGCGCCAGCAGCCAATCTAGACAGGGGGATCGCTACGAGCAGTACTTC.

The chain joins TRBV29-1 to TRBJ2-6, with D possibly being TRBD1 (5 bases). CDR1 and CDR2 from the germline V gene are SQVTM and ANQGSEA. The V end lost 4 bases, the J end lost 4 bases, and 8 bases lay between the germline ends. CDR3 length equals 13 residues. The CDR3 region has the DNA TGCAGCGTTGGGGGCCAGGGGGCCAACGTCCTGACTTTC. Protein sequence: CSVGGQGANVLTF.

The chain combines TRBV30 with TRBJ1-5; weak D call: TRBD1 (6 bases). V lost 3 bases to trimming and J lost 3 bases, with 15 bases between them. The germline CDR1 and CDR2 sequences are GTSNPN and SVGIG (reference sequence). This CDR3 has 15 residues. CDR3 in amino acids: CAWSPLRGPNQPQHF. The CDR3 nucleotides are TGTGCCTGGAGCCCTCTCAGGGGCCCCAATCAGCCCCAGCATTTT.

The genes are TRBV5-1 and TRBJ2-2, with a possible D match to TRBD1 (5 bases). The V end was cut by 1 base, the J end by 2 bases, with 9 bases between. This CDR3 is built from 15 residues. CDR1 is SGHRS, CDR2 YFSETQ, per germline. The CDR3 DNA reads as TGCGCCAGCAGCTTGCAGCAGGGAAACACCGGGGAGCTGTTTTTT. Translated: CASSLQQGNTGELFF.

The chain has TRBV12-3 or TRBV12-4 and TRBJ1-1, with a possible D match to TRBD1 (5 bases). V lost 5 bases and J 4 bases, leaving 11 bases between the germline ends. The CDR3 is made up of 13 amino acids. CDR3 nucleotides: TGTGCCAGCAGTATCCAGAGGGGCACTGAAGCTTTCTTT. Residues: CASSIQRGTEAFF.

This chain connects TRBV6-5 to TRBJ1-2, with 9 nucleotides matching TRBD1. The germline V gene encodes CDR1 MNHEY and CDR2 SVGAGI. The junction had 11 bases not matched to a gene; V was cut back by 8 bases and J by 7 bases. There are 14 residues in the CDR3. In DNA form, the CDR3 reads TGTGCCAGCGGGGGGGACAGGGTAGGAGGTGGCTACACCTTC. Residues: CASGGDRVGGGYTF.